These 9 T cell receptor beta chains share one sample of origin, sequenced in a study of T-cell reconstitution after alpha-beta-depleted transplantation in children. The library targeted TCRbeta and was prepared with unique molecular identifiers. TCRdb ran MiXCR on the PCR reads and lists one entry per CDR3 protein. The sample gives about 76,000 distinct CDR3 sequences, roughly 14% of which show up once; around a quarter is in the top ten. Material: PBMCs, mostly from graft donor cells, obtained 180 days after TCRalphabeta/CD19-depleted stem cell transplant. Source of these receptors: a male patient aged 2-15 years who had a stem cell transplant for acute lymphoblastic leukemia, so the T cells may come from the graft donor.

This clonotype has just a few counts. The chain carries TRBV20-1 and TRBJ1-1; D perhaps matches TRBD1 (6 bases). Germline values: CDR1 DFQATT, CDR2 SNEGSKA (reference sequence). The CDR3 totals 14 residues. Trimming cost V 5 bases and J 6 bases, with 19 bases left between them. The CDR3 region is CSAPGAQGWSEAFF. CDR3 DNA: TGCAGTGCTCCGGGGGCTCAGGGATGGTCTGAAGCTTTCTTT.

The V and J genes are TRBV6-2 or TRBV6-3 and TRBJ1-4; D uncertain. V was trimmed by 7 bases and J by 2 bases, leaving 11 bases between them. CDR1 and CDR2 (germline): MNHEY, SVGEGT. The CDR3 runs to 14 residues. CDR3: CASILWETNEKLFF. CDR3 in DNA: TGTGCCAGCATCCTGTGGGAGACTAATGAAAAACTGTTTTTT.

This clonotype was detected many times. The V and J genes are TRBV9 and TRBJ2-5, with D possibly matching TRBD2 (6 bases). The germline V gene encodes CDR1 SGDLS and CDR2 YYNGEE. V was cut by 0 bases and J by 4 bases, with 13 bases left in between. CDR3 length equals 15 residues. CDR3 region: CASSVAHLARETQYF. The CDR3 DNA reads as TGTGCCAGCAGCGTAGCTCATCTAGCGCGAGAGACCCAGTACTTC. The entire variable domain, with the rest obtained from reference TRBV9 and TRBJ2-5, is as follows: DSGVTQTPKHLITATGQRVTLRCSPRSGDLSVYWYQQSLDQGLQFLIQYYNGEERAKGNILERFSAQQFPDLHSELNLSSLELGDSALYFCASSVAHLARETQYFGPGTRLLVL.

This clonotype was picked up many times. The chain links TRBV20-1 to TRBJ1-2; D uncertain. Germline CDR1 DFQATT, CDR2 SNEGSKA (reference sequence). This CDR3 contains 12 residues. For the CDR3, the DNA is TGCAGATTAGGGTTTTCTAACTATGGCTACACCTTC. The encoded protein is CRLGFSNYGYTF.

This chain joins TRBV5-1 and TRBJ1-2; D is undetermined. Trimming took 2 bases from V and 6 from J, leaving 11 bases between them. The CDR3 contains 13 residues. In germline, CDR1 is SGHRS, CDR2 YFSETQ. The CDR3 protein is CASSLEGIDGYTF. DNA of the CDR3: TGCGCCAGCAGCTTAGAGGGCATCGATGGCTACACCTTC.

The chain joins TRBV4-3 to TRBJ1-6; 11 nucleotides match TRBD1. The J segment lost 4 bases and the V segment lost 8 bases, leaving 10 bases of the junction unmatched. This CDR3 spans 17 amino acids. From germline, CDR1 is LGHNA and CDR2 YSLEER. The CDR3 DNA follows: TGCGCCAGCGCTCGGACAGGGGGCTGGAAGTATAATTCACCCCTCCACTTT. It is translated as CASARTGGWKYNSPLHF.

This clonotype turned up a few times. The chain's CDR3 is CASSWGPGNEAFF. The CDR3 coding sequence is TGCGCCAGCAGCTGGGGCCCCGGGAACGAAGCTTTCTTT. The chain is built from TRBV5-1 and TRBJ1-1; D may be TRBD1 (5 bases). The germline V gene has CDR1 SGHRS and CDR2 YFSETQ. V was clipped by 3 bases and J by 8 bases, with 14 bases between them. The CDR3 extends over 13 amino acids.

This chain uses TRBV10-3 with TRBJ1-2, with a weak D call TRBD1 (5 bases). Germline V gene sequence: CDR1 ENHRY, CDR2 SYGVKD. The V end lost 3 bases, the J end lost 6 bases, and 14 bases lay between the germline ends. There are 14 residues in the CDR3. The CDR3: CAISEGAGRNGYTF. In nucleotides, the CDR3 is TGTGCCATCAGTGAAGGGGCGGGGAGAAATGGCTACACCTTC.

This clonotype was counted between two and nine times. This rearrangement joins TRBV7-9 to TRBJ1-1; D not resolved. Trimming pared 5 bases from V and 7 bases from J, leaving 2 bases between. The germline V gene encodes CDR1 SEHNR and CDR2 FQNEAQ (reference sequence). This CDR3 contains 9 residues. This CDR3 is CASSLEAFF. The DNA of the CDR3 is TGTGCCAGCAGCCTTGAAGCTTTCTTT.